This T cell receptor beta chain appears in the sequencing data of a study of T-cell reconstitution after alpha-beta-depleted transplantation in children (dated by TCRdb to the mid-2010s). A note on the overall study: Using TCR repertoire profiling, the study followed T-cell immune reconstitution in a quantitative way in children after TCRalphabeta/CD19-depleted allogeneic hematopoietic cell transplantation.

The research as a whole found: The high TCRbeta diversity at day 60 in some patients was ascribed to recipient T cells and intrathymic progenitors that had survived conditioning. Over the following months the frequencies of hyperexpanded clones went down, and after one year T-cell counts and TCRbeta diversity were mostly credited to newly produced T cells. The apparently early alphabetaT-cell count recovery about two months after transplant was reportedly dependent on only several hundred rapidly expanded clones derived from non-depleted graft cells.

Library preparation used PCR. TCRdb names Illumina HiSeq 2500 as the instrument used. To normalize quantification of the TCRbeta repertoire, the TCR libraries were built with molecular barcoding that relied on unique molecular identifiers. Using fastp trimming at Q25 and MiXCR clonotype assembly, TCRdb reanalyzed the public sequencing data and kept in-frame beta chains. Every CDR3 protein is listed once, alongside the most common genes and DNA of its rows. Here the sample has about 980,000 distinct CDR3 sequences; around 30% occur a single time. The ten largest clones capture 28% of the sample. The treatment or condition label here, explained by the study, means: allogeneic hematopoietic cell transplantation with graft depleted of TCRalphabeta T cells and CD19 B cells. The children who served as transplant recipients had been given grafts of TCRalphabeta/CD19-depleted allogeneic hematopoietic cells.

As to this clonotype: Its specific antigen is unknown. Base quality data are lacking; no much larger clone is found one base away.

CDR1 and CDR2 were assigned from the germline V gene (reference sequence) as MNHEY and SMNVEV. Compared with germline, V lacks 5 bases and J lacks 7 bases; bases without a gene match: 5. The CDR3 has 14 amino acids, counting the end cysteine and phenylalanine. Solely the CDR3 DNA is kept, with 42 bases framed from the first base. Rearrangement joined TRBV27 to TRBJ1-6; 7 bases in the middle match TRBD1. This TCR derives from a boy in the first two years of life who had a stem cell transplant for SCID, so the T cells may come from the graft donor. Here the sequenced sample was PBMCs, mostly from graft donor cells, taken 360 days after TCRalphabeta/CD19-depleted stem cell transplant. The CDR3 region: CASSRQGWNSPLHF. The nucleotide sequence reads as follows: TGTGCCAGCAGTCGACAGGGTTGGAATTCACCCCTCCACTTT.